This T cell receptor (beta chain) was sequenced in a study of shared clonotypes between healthy human individuals. About the research overall: Each donor's CD4 naive and CD4 memory cells filled three plates apiece, CD8 naive two, and CD8 memory one. The study's findings and limits: Naive subsets usually exceeded memory subsets in estimated richness.

As originally analysed: ImmunoSEQ junction-only sequences lacked quality scores, so their filtering differed. Repertoires were generated with immunoSEQ multiplex PCR, while TCRdb's copy carries only in-frame clones and drops some. V, J and clone size reflect that table, while D and trimming were determined from the DNA. This table has around 2,000,000 clones, about 92% appearing once. A remark on this clone: What it recognizes is unknown.

CD45RO-negative CD8 cells positively selected for CCR7 made up the naive population, which excluded terminally differentiated effector memory CD45RA+ cells. This CDR3 has 17 residues. Trimming stripped 4 bases from V and 3 bases from J, with 20 bases between. Germline V gene sequence: CDR1 SGHAT, CDR2 FQDESV (reference sequence). The chain joins TRBV11-1 to TRBJ2-3; D is unresolved. This clonotype was obtained from a man younger than 35 in good health. Some clones in this sample may be carry-over from other donors' samples. The sample comprised naive CD8+ T cells from PBMCs. The DNA for the CDR3 is TGTGCCAGCAGCTCTCCCGATTCGAGGCGTGGGACAGATACGCAGTATTTT. Protein product: CASSSPDSRRGTDTQYF.